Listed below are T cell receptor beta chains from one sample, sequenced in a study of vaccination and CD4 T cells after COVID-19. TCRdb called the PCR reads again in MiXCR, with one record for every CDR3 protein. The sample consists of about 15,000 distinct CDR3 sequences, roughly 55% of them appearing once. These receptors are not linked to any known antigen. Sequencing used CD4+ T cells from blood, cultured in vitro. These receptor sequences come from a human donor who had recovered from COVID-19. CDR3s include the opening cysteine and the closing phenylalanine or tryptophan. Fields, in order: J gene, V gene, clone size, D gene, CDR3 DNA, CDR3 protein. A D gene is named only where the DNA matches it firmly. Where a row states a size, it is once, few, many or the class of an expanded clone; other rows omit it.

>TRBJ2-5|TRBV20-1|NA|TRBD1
TGCAGTGCTCGAGAGACAGGGGAAGAGACCCAGTACTTC
CSARETGEETQYF
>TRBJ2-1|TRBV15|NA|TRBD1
TGTGCCACCAGCAGAGATGACAGGGGGCTCGGACTGGGATCCTACAATGAGCAGTTCTTC
CATSRDDRGLGLGSYNEQFF
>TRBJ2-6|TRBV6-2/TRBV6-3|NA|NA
TGTGCCAGCAGTTACAAGGGCTCTGGGGCCAACGTCCTGACTTTC
CASSYKGSGANVLTF
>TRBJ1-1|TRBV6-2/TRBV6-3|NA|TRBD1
TGTGCCAGCAGTCCGGGGGCCGGGACAGGGGTAGTGGGGGCGAACACTGAAGCTTTCTTT
CASSPGAGTGVVGANTEAFF
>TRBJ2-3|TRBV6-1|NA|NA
TGTGCCAGCAGTGGGCTAGCTAGCACAGATACGCAGTATTTT
CASSGLASTDTQYF
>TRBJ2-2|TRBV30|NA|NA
TGTGCCTGGATGGATTTAGCGGACACCGGGGAGCTGTTTTTT
CAWMDLADTGELFF
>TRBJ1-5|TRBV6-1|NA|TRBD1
TGTGCCAGCACCCGAAGCGTGTCAGGGGGTTCGTGGAGCAATCAGCCCCAGCATTTT
CASTRSVSGGSWSNQPQHF
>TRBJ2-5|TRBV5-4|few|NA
TGTGCCAGCAGCTTGGGACGGCCCCAAGAGACCCAGTACTTC
CASSLGRPQETQYF
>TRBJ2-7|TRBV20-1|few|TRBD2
TGCAGTGCGCCCGATCTAGCGGGAGCCTACGAGCAGTACTTC
CSAPDLAGAYEQYF
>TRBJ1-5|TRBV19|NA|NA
TGTGCCAGTAGTAGTAGGGGCAACAATCAGCCCCAGCATTTT
CASSSRGNNQPQHF
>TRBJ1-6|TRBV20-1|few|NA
TGCAGTGCTAGCGTCACCCGGGTATGGAACTCACCCCTCCACTTT
CSASVTRVWNSPLHF
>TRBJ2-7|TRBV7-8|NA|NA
TGTGCCAGCAGCTCCCGACAGAATCCCTACGAGCAGTACTTC
CASSSRQNPYEQYF
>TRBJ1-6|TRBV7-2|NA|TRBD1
TGTGCCAGCAGCCCGAGTACAGGGGGGCTGGGGCCACCCCTCCACTTT
CASSPSTGGLGPPLHF
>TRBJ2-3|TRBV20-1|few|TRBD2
TGCAGTGCACGGACTAGCGGGAGGGCCACAGATACGCAGTATTTT
CSARTSGRATDTQYF
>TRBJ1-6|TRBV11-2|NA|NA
TGTGCCAGCAGCTTAGTACGGGAAAAGGGGTCACCCCTCCACTTT
CASSLVREKGSPLHF
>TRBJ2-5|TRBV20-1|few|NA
TGCAGTGCTAGGCGCACAGATGGGACGCTCCAAGAGACCCAGTACTTC
CSARRTDGTLQETQYF
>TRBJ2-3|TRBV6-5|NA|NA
TGTGCCAGCAGTTCACTAGTGGGAGAGATCACAGATACGCAGTATTTT
CASSSLVGEITDTQYF
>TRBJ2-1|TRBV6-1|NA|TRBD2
TGTGCCAGCAGTGTTTCGGGAGGGCCTGTGGGGGAGCAGTTCTTC
CASSVSGGPVGEQFF
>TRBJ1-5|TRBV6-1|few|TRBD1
TGTGCCAGCAGGAGGGACAGGGGGATTGATCAGCCCCAGCATTTT
CASRRDRGIDQPQHF
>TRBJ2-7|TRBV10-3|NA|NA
TGTGCCGTCAAAGGGTCTTCCTACGAGCAGTACTTC
CAVKGSSYEQYF
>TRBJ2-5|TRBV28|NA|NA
TGTGCCAGCAGTACCCCAAGTACAGACACTATACAAGAGACCCAGTACTTC
CASSTPSTDTIQETQYF
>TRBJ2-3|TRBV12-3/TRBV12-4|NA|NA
TGTGCCAGCAGTTTAACTGAGGGAGGAGATACGCAGTATTTT
CASSLTEGGDTQYF
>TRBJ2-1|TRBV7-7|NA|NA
TGTGCCAGCAGCTTAGATGCGGGGGCCGAGCAGTTCTTC
CASSLDAGAEQFF
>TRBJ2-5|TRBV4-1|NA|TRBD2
TGCGCCAGCAGCCAAACTAGCGGGAGGGAAGAGACCCAGTACTTC
CASSQTSGREETQYF
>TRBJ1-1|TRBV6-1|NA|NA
TGTGCCAGCAGTGAATTACTTGAAGCTTTCTTT
CASSELLEAFF
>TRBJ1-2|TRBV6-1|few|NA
TGTGCCAGCAGCCTAACAGGCGTAACTAACTATGGCTACACCTTC
CASSLTGVTNYGYTF